These 18 T cell receptor beta chains came from one sample sequenced in a study of regulatory T cells in long-lasting Graves disease. Relying on iRepertoire HTBI primers and Arm-PCR of CDR3 regions, the team built TCR beta libraries. TCRdb independently ran MiXCR on the multiplex PCR reads; one entry per CDR3 protein. The sample consists of roughly 380,000 distinct CDR3 sequences, around 15% of them appearing once. Time point indicated: newly diagnosed GD, antithyroid drugs for less than 3 months. PBMC RNA was the source of the TCR library. The sample in question was peripheral blood mononuclear cells (PBMCs), obtained at new diagnosis, from a patient treated with antithyroid drugs. These receptors all stem from a female donor with Graves disease.

The sample holds many counts of this clonotype. The chain carries TRBV7-2 and TRBJ1-5; TRBD1 might be the D (6 bases). The V gene's germline CDR1 is SGHTA and CDR2 FQGNSA. The V and J ends lost 1 base and 3 bases respectively, with 7 bases between them. This CDR3 has 14 residues. CDR3: CASSLDRANQPQHF. The CDR3 nucleotides read TGTGCCAGCAGCTTAGACAGGGCCAATCAGCCCCAGCATTTT.

In its sample, this clonotype was seen many times. V usage is TRBV19 and J usage is TRBJ2-7, with D maybe TRBD2 (6 bases). This CDR3 comprises 16 residues. Germline V gene sequence: CDR1 LNHDA, CDR2 SQIVND (reference sequence). Between the trimmed V and J ends, which lost 3 bases and 1 base, there was a span of 16 bases. The CDR3 DNA reads as TGTGCCAGTAGTATGAGAGGGAACGGGAGATCCTACGAGCAGTACTTC. Translated, it gives CASSMRGNGRSYEQYF.

This clonotype was recorded many times. This chain joins TRBV27 and TRBJ2-4; maybe TRBD1 (7 bases). The ends were cut back, 8 bases at V and 8 bases at J, with 13 bases in the middle. The germline gives CDR1 MNHEY, CDR2 SMNVEV (reference sequence). There are 12 residues in the CDR3. The CDR3 region is CASYDREDIQYF. The CDR3 DNA follows: TGTGCCAGCTATGACAGGGAGGACATTCAGTACTTC.

This clonotype has more than one count but fewer than ten. A junction end diverges from the germline sequence, so it may reflect a read error. The chain links TRBV12-3 or TRBV12-4 to TRBJ1-1, with a possible D match to TRBD1 (5 bases). CDR3 length: 16 amino acids. In DNA form, the CDR3 reads TGTGCCAGCAGTTTTCCCATGGGAGGGACGAACACTGAAGCTCTCTTT. This sequence encodes CASSFPMGGTNTEALF.

This clonotype was observed a few times. CDR3 bases: TGCAGCGCTGGGACAGCGACGGGGACTGAAGCTTTCTTT. Its translation: CSAGTATGTEAFF. This chain uses TRBV29-1 with TRBJ1-1, with TRBD1 matching 7 bases. Germline lookup yields CDR1 SQVTM and CDR2 ANQGSEA. This CDR3 has 13 residues. The J segment lost 5 bases and the V segment lost 7 bases, leaving 10 bases of the junction unmatched.

This clonotype was seen ten or more times. The J gene is TRBJ2-7, the V gene TRBV6-1, with D maybe TRBD2 (5 bases). Germline lookup yields CDR1 MNHNS and CDR2 SASEGT. Trimming cost V 6 bases and J 3 bases, with 9 bases left between them. This CDR3 region has 12 residues. In DNA, the CDR3 is TGTGCCAGCAGACGCGGGTTCTACGAGCAGTACTTC. It encodes CASRRGFYEQYF.

This sequence joins TRBV7-2 and TRBJ2-7; tentatively, D is TRBD2 (6 bases). Germline values: CDR1 SGHTA, CDR2 FQGNSA. Trimming took off 5 bases at V and 2 bases at J, with 16 bases between the two ends. The length of the CDR3 is 15 residues. CDR3 coding DNA: TGTGCCAGCAGCCCATCTAGCGAGAGGGCCTACGAGCAGTACTTC. Its protein is CASSPSSERAYEQYF.

This chain uses TRBV4-1 with TRBJ1-4, with 7 bases that match TRBD1. Per germline, CDR1 MGHRA and CDR2 YSYEKL. There are 14 residues in the CDR3. J lost 10 bases, V lost 1 base, and 6 bases had no gene match. The CDR3 region has the DNA TGCGCCAGCAGCCAAGTTGGACAGGAGGGAAAACTGTTTTTT. Protein sequence: CASSQVGQEGKLFF.

This clonotype was seen ten or more times. This chain joins TRBV11-2 and TRBJ2-1; the D is unclear. Germline V gives CDR1 SGHAT, CDR2 FQNNGV. V was pared by 0 bases and J by 2 bases, with 20 bases between. CDR3 length: 19 amino acids. CDR3 sequence reads: CASSLDGLSPLAPYNEQFF. The CDR3 DNA is TGTGCCAGCAGCTTAGACGGCCTATCCCCCTTGGCCCCCTACAATGAGCAGTTCTTC.

This chain uses TRBV2 with TRBJ1-4; no definite D call. The CDR3 contains 13 residues. V was pared by 10 bases and J by 0 bases, with 9 bases between. The germline V gene encodes CDR1 SNHLY and CDR2 FYNNEI. The CDR3 sequence: CATAVATNEKLFF. DNA of the CDR3: TGTGCCACCGCGGTCGCAACTAATGAAAAACTGTTTTTT.

This clonotype was detected a few times. J is TRBJ2-7 and V is TRBV4-3; 8 bases map to TRBD2. Germline V gene data show CDR1 as LGHNA and CDR2 as YSLEER. V was pared by 1 base and J by 4 bases, with 3 bases of the junction left unmatched. The CDR3 has 14 amino acids. The CDR3 bases are TGCGCCAGCAGCCAAGCGGGAGGGGGTTACGAGCAGTACTTC. Amino acid sequence: CASSQAGGGYEQYF.

The J gene is TRBJ1-2, the V gene TRBV29-1; D perhaps matches TRBD1 (6 bases). Germline V gene lookup returns CDR1 SQVTM and CDR2 ANQGSEA. Trimming took 5 bases from V and 4 from J, leaving 11 bases between them. The CDR3 runs 12 residues. CDR3 bases: TGCAGCGTTCCAGGGGTGGGCTATGGCTACACCTTC. Amino acid sequence: CSVPGVGYGYTF.

This clonotype was seen repeatedly, ten times or more. The chain employs TRBV7-9 and TRBJ2-5; 10 bases align to TRBD1. The germline V gene has CDR1 SEHNR and CDR2 FQNEAQ (reference sequence). J gave up 3 bases and V 6 bases, and 7 bases lay outside the gene matches. The CDR3 extends over 15 amino acids. The CDR3 nucleotides are TGTGCCAGCAGGGATACCGGGACAGGGGAAGAGACCCAGTACTTC. Its translation: CASRDTGTGEETQYF.

This clonotype came up a few times. The chain couples TRBV9 to TRBJ2-3; the D is unclear. This CDR3 has 15 amino acids. V was pared by 0 bases and J by 5 bases, with 13 bases between. Germline CDR1 reads SGDLS; CDR2 reads YYNGEE. CDR3 sequence reads: CASSVAVKEGDTQYF. In DNA form, the CDR3 reads TGTGCCAGCAGCGTAGCTGTAAAGGAAGGAGATACGCAGTATTTT. The whole variable domain, remainder taken from reference TRBV9 and TRBJ2-3, is DSGVTQTPKHLITATGQRVTLRCSPRSGDLSVYWYQQSLDQGLQFLIQYYNGEERAKGNILERFSAQQFPDLHSELNLSSLELGDSALYFCASSVAVKEGDTQYFGPGTRLTVL.

At least ten counts were recorded for this clonotype. The V call is TRBV11-2, the J call TRBJ1-1, with D possibly TRBD1 on 6 matching bases. Germline-derived CDR1 and CDR2 are SGHAT and FQNNGV. The CDR3 totals 17 residues. V lost 1 base and J lost 0, with 15 bases in between. CDR3 sequence: CASSLGTGLGMNTEAFF. CDR3 nucleotide sequence: TGTGCCAGCAGCTTAGGCACAGGGTTGGGGATGAACACTGAAGCTTTCTTT.

To note about this clonotype: A far larger clone lies a single base away; this is likely a read error. The chain links TRBV2 to TRBJ1-4; a possible D gene is TRBD1 (6 bases). CDR3 length equals 14 residues. Between the trimmed V and J ends, which lost 8 bases and 8 bases, there was a span of 18 bases. The germline CDR1 and CDR2 sequences are SNHLY and FYNNEI. The CDR3 region is CASGYKGGDEKLFF. In DNA form, the CDR3 reads TGTGCCAGCGGCTATAAGGGGGGGGACGAAAAACTGTTTTTT.

In regard to this clonotype: A much bigger clone sits one base away, suggesting this may be a read error. The chain joins TRBV9 to TRBJ2-2, with 11 bases fitting TRBD2. From germline, CDR1 is SGDLS and CDR2 YYNGEE. V was clipped by 2 bases and J by 4 bases; unmatched bases: 1. The CDR3 loop spans 15 amino acids. CDR3 nucleotides: TGTGCCAGCAGCGTTAGCGGGGGGGCCACCGGGGAGCTGTTTTTT. It specifies CASSVSGGATGELFF.

This clonotype was observed at least ten times. This chain connects TRBV20-1 to TRBJ1-1, with D hard to call. The CDR3 contains 14 residues. Germline loops: CDR1 DFQATT, CDR2 SNEGSKA (reference sequence). Deletions cut 2 bases from V and 1 base from J, with 11 bases between. This CDR3 reads CSARPTRGNTEAFF. The CDR3 nucleotides are TGCAGTGCTAGACCCACGAGAGGGAACACTGAAGCTTTCTTT.